This T cell receptor beta chain is from a study of T cell changes during pregnancy in multiple sclerosis. TCRdb keeps only in-frame clones here, not all; method: immunoSEQ multiplex PCR. The sample includes tens of thousands of clones, 80% to 95% seen only once; the top ten take 0.95% to 1%. The sequences come from peripheral blood, collected after pregnancy. This receptor was identified in a female donor with multiple sclerosis, enrolled in a pregnancy study.

This chain's CDR3 is CASSEQITGAFF. In DNA, the CDR3 is TGCGCCAGCAGTGAGCAGATCACAGGGGCTTTCTTT. This rearrangement joins TRBV10-2 to TRBJ1-1, with a weak D call TRBD1 (6 bases). The CDR3 consists of 12 residues. From germline, CDR1 is WSHSY and CDR2 SAAADI. Trimming pared 2 bases from V and 11 bases from J, leaving 12 bases between.